One sample yielded the 14 T cell receptor beta chains listed below, sequenced in a study of shared clonotypes between healthy human individuals. Sequencing was performed with immunoSEQ multiplex PCR; in TCRdb, only in-frame clones are kept and a portion is missing. This repertoire shows about 1.5 million clones, around 98% found once; its top ten account for about 0.4%. Sequencing was performed on naive CD4+ T cells sorted from blood. Subset given: CD45RA+ positively selected. All receptors come from a man younger than 40 in good health.

This chain connects TRBV6-6 to TRBJ1-5; D might be TRBD1 (5 bases). With 7 bases removed from V and 6 bases from J, the gap between germline ends came to 16 bases. CDR3 length: 14 residues. The V gene's germline CDR1 is MNHNY and CDR2 SVGAGI (reference sequence). CDR3: CASTIGDRVQPQHF. CDR3 bases: TGTGCCAGCACTATAGGGGATCGGGTTCAGCCCCAGCATTTT.

The rearrangement joins TRBV5-4 to TRBJ2-3, with 7 nucleotides matching TRBD2. This CDR3 contains 16 residues. CDR1 and CDR2 (germline): SGHNT, YYREEE (reference sequence). Losses at the gene ends were 4 bases for V and 2 bases for J; bases not matched to a gene: 10. The CDR3 nucleotides read TGTGCCAGCAGCAGACGTCTAGCGGATAACACAGATACGCAGTATTTT. Its protein is CASSRRLADNTDTQYF. Variable domain in full (rest from reference TRBV5-4 and TRBJ2-3): ETGVTQSPTHLIKTRGQQVTLRCSSQSGHNTVSWYQQALGQGPQFIFQYYREEENGRGNFPPRFSGLQFPNYSSELNVNALELDDSALYLCASSRRLADNTDTQYFGPGTRLTVL.

This chain joins TRBV2 and TRBJ1-4, with D unclear. In germline, CDR1 is SNHLY, CDR2 FYNNEI. The CDR3 length is 13 residues. Trimming removed 6 bases from V and 8 bases from J, with 13 bases in between. The CDR3 DNA follows: TGTGCCAGCAGAGACCCCCTCCGGGAAAAACTGTTTTTT. The encoded protein is CASRDPLREKLFF. The variable domain in full, with the rest retrieved from reference TRBV2 and TRBJ1-4, is EPEVTQTPSHQVTQMGQEVILRCVPISNHLYFYWYRQILGQKVEFLVSFYNNEISEKSEIFDDQFSVERPDGSNFTLKIRSTKLEDSAMYFCASRDPLREKLFFGSGTQLSVL.

The V call is TRBV14, the J call TRBJ2-5; 9 bases map to TRBD2. The CDR3 has 19 amino acids. J was trimmed by 1 base and V by 3 bases; bases with no gene match: 15. The germline V gene has CDR1 SGHDN and CDR2 FVKESK. Here the CDR3 reads CASSHRRRSSGEFQETQYF. CDR3 nucleotide sequence: TGTGCCAGCAGCCACCGAAGGCGGTCTAGCGGGGAGTTCCAAGAGACCCAGTACTTC.

The V call is TRBV7-2, the J call TRBJ1-1; D not certain. CDR1 is SGHTA, CDR2 FQGNSA, per germline. The CDR3 runs to 12 residues. The V and J ends lost 5 bases and 0 bases respectively, with 4 bases between them. Written as DNA, the CDR3 is TGTGCCAGCAGCCATATGAACACTGAAGCTTTCTTT. Protein product: CASSHMNTEAFF.

This sequence joins TRBV4-1 and TRBJ2-3, with 10 positions matching TRBD2. CDR1 and CDR2 (germline): MGHRA, YSYEKL. J lost 1 base, V lost 4 bases, and 5 bases had no gene match. The CDR3 loop spans 16 amino acids. The CDR3 sequence: CASSLGLAWGTDTQYF. The DNA of the CDR3 is TGCGCCAGCAGCCTGGGACTAGCGTGGGGCACAGATACGCAGTATTTT.

This sequence joins TRBV5-7 and TRBJ2-7; a weak D match, TRBD2 (6 bases). TRBV5-7 counts as an open reading frame of uncertain function. The CDR3 covers 15 residues. The germline V and J ends were trimmed by 3 bases and 0 bases, with 13 bases remaining between them. The CDR3 DNA sequence: TGTGCCAGCAGCTCTGGAGGGCTATCCTCCTACGAGCAGTACTTC. Translated: CASSSGGLSSYEQYF.

This chain uses TRBV4-3 with TRBJ2-7; 11 bases map to TRBD1. The CDR3 runs to 15 residues. V lost 4 bases to trimming and J lost 5 bases; unmatched junction nucleotides: 7. From germline, CDR1 is LGHNA and CDR2 YSLEER. Written as DNA, the CDR3 is TGCGCCAGCAGCCCCCGGGACAGGGGGTACCACGAGCAGTACTTC. It codes for CASSPRDRGYHEQYF.

This clone occurred once. The CDR3 loop is CASSPANNEKLFF. The CDR3 DNA sequence: TGTGCCAGCTCACCAGCGAACAATGAAAAACTGTTTTTT. The V call is TRBV18, the J call TRBJ1-4; the D is unclear. Germline V gives CDR1 KGHSH, CDR2 LQKENI. The germline V and J ends were trimmed by 2 bases and 5 bases, with 6 bases remaining between them. This CDR3 region has 13 residues.

V usage is TRBV5-1 and J usage is TRBJ2-7, with 7 bases identical to TRBD2. V shed 3 bases, J shed 3 bases, and the junction held 6 bases outside the gene matches. The CDR3 is 14 residues long. Germline assignment: CDR1 SGHRS and CDR2 YFSETQ. In DNA, the CDR3 is TGCGCCAGCAGCTCTGCGGGAGTGAACTACGAGCAGTACTTC. Protein product: CASSSAGVNYEQYF.

The CDR3 loop is CAPGPDVGWSEKLFF. CDR3 DNA sequence: TGTGCACCAGGGCCAGACGTTGGATGGAGTGAAAAACTGTTTTTT. The chain links TRBV6-6 to TRBJ1-4; tentative D call: TRBD1 (5 bases). CDR1 MNHNY and CDR2 SVGAGI come from the germline V gene (reference sequence). The CDR3 extends over 15 amino acids.

Of note for this clone: This CDR3 is also generated by other DNA sequences in the sample. V usage is TRBV18 and J usage is TRBJ2-7, with D possibly TRBD2 on 6 matching bases. Deletions cut 3 bases from V and 0 bases from J, with 12 bases between. CDR3 length: 15 residues. Germline CDR1 KGHSH, CDR2 LQKENI. This CDR3 reads CASSPKAGSSYEQYF. DNA of the CDR3: TGTGCCAGCTCACCGAAGGCGGGATCCTCCTACGAGCAGTACTTC. The variable domain in full, with the rest retrieved from reference TRBV18 and TRBJ2-7, is NAGVMQNPRHLVRRRGQEARLRCSPMKGHSHVYWYRQLPEEGLKFMVYLQKENIIDESGMPKERFSAEFPKEGPSILRIQQVVRGDSAAYFCASSPKAGSSYEQYFGPGTRLTVT.

V and J are TRBV2 and TRBJ1-2; D is unclear. Germline V CDR1 and CDR2: SNHLY, FYNNEI. The ends were cut back, 6 bases at V and 8 bases at J, with 22 bases in the middle. The CDR3 has 15 amino acids. The CDR3 is CASSQIMEDDRGYTF. The CDR3 DNA is TGTGCCAGCAGCCAAATTATGGAGGATGATAGGGGCTACACCTTC.

V usage is TRBV30 and J usage is TRBJ1-4, with D unresolved. This CDR3 comprises 13 residues. Germline lookup yields CDR1 GTSNPN and CDR2 SVGIG (reference sequence). Trimming took 2 bases from V and 7 from J, leaving 11 bases between them. The CDR3 spells CAWSMGYGEKLFF. DNA of the CDR3: TGTGCCTGGAGTATGGGGTATGGTGAAAAACTGTTTTTT.